This T cell receptor (beta chain) was sequenced for a study of blood T cell repertoires in COVID-19. Across the study: From T cells, B-cell-depleted T cells, or PBMCs came the material, which was cDNA or gDNA.

Original handling: How many nucleated cells were present was estimated from reference gene primer amplification. Profiled with immunoSEQ multiplex PCR; TCRdb holds only in-frame clones, not every one. V and J calls and clone size are those listed in that table; D and trimming were worked out from the DNA. The data show a few hundred thousand clones, around 92% seen once. Seattle patient enrollment occurred during active infection, with longitudinal follow-up thereafter. This sequence was found in a woman aged 25 to 39 with COVID-19, enrolled during active disease. Material for sequencing was peripheral blood.

The CDR3 coding sequence is TGTGCCAGCAGCACCTCGACAGGGAACTATGGCTACACCTTC. This translates into CASSTSTGNYGYTF. This chain joins TRBV7-2 and TRBJ1-2; 7 nucleotides agree with TRBD1. Per germline, CDR1 SGHTA and CDR2 FQGNSA. The V segment lost 5 bases and the J segment 2 bases; nucleotides outside the gene matches: 5. This CDR3 is built from 14 residues.